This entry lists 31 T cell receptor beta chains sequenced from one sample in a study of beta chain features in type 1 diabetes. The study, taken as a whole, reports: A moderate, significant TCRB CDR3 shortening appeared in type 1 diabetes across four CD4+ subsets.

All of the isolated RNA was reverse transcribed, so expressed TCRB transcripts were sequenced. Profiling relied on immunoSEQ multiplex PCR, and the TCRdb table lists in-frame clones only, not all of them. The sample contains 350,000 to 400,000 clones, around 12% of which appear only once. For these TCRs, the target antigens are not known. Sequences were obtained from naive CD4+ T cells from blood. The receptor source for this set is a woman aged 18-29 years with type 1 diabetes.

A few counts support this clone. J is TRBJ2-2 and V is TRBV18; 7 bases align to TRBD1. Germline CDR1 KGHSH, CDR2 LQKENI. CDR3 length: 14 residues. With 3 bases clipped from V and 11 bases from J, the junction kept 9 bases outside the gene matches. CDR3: CASSPRQGLGELFF. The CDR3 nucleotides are TGTGCCAGCTCACCTCGACAGGGCCTCGGAGAGCTGTTTTTT.

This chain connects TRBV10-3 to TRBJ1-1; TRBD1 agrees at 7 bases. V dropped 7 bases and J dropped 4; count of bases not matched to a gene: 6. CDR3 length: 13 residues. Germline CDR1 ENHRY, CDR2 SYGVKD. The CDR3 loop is CAIKVDRATEAFF. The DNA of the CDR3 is TGTGCCATCAAGGTCGACAGGGCCACTGAAGCTTTCTTT.

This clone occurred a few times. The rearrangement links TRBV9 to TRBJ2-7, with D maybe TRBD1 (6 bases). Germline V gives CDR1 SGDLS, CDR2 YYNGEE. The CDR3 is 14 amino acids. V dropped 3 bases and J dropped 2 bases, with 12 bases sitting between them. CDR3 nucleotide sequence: TGTGCCAGCAGCGCCCAACAGGGTACCTACGAGCAGTACTTC. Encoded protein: CASSAQQGTYEQYF.

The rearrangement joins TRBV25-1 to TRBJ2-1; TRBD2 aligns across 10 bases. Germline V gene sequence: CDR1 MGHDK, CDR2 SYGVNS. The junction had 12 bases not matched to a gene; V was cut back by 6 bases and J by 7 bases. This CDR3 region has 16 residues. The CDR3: CASSEATSGILNEQFF. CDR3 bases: TGTGCCAGCAGCGAGGCTACTAGCGGGATTCTGAATGAGCAGTTCTTC.

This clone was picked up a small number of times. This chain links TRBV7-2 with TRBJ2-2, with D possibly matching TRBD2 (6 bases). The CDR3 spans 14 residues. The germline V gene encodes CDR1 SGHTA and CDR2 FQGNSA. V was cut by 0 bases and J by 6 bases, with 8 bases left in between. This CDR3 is CASSLAGGPGELFF. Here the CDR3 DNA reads TGTGCCAGCAGCTTAGCGGGAGGCCCCGGGGAGCTGTTTTTT. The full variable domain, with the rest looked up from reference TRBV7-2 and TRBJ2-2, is GAGVSQSPSNKVTEKGKDVELRCDPISGHTALYWYRQSLGQGLEFLIYFQGNSAPDKSGLPSDRFSAERTGGSVSTLTIQRTQQEDSAVYLCASSLAGGPGELFFGEGSRLTVL.

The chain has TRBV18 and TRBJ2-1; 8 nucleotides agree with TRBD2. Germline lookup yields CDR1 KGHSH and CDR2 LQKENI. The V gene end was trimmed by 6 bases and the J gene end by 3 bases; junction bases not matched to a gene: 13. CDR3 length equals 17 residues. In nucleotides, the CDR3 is TGTGCCAGCTCGTTCAAACCGCGGGGGGCGGACTACAATGAGCAGTTCTTC. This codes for CASSFKPRGADYNEQFF.

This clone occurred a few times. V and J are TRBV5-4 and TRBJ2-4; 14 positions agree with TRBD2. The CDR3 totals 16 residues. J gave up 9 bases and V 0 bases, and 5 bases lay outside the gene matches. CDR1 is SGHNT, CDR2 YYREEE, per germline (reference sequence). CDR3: CASSLGGTSGSVIQYF. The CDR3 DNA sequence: TGTGCCAGCAGCTTGGGGGGGACTAGCGGGAGTGTCATTCAGTACTTC. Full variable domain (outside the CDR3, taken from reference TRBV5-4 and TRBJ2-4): ETGVTQSPTHLIKTRGQQVTLRCSSQSGHNTVSWYQQALGQGPQFIFQYYREEENGRGNFPPRFSGLQFPNYSSELNVNALELDDSALYLCASSLGGTSGSVIQYFGAGTRLSVL.

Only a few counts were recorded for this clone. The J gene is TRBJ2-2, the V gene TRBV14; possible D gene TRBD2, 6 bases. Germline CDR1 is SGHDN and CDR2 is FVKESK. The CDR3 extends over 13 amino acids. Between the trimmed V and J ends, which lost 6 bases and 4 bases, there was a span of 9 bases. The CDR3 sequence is CASRGLLTGELFF. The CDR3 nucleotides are TGTGCCAGCAGGGGACTCCTCACCGGGGAGCTGTTTTTT. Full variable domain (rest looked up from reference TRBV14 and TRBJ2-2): EAGVTQFPSHSVIEKGQTVTLRCDPISGHDNLYWYRRVMGKEIKFLLHFVKESKQDESGMPNNRFLAERTGGTYSTLKVQPAELEDSGVYFCASRGLLTGELFFGEGSRLTVL.

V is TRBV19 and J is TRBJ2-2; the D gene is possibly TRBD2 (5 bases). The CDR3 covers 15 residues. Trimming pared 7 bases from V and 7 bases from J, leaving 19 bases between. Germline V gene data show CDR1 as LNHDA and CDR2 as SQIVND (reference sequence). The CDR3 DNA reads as TGTGCCAGTACCACTGACCGGACTCCAGGCGGGGAGCTGTTTTTT. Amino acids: CASTTDRTPGGELFF.

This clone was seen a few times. Here the CDR3 reads CASSHPGPDTQYF. CDR3 coding DNA: TGTGCCAGCAGCCATCCAGGCCCAGATACGCAGTATTTT. The V and J genes are TRBV7-2 and TRBJ2-3; D remains ambiguous. Looked up from germline, CDR1 is SGHTA and CDR2 is FQGNSA. The V end lost 5 bases, the J end lost 4 bases, and 10 bases lay between the germline ends. This CDR3 has 13 amino acids.

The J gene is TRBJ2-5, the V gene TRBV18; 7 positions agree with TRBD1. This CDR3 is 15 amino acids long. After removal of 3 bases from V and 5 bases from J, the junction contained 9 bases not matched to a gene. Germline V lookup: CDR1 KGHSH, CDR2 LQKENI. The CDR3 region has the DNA TGTGCCAGCTCACCCCTCCTCGAAGGGGGCGAGACCCAGTACTTC. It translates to CASSPLLEGGETQYF.

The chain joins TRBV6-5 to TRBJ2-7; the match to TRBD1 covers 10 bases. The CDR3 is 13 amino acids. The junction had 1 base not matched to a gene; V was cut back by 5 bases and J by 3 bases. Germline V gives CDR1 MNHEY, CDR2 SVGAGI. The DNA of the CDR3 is TGTGCCAGCAGTCGGGACAGGGGCTACGAGCAGTACTTC. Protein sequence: CASSRDRGYEQYF.

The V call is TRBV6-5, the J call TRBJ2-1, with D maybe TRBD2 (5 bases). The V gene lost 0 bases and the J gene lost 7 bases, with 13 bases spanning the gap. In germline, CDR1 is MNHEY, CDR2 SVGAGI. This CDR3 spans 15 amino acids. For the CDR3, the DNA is TGTGCCAGCAGTTACTCGGCGGTGGGCGGGAATGAGCAGTTCTTC. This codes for CASSYSAVGGNEQFF.

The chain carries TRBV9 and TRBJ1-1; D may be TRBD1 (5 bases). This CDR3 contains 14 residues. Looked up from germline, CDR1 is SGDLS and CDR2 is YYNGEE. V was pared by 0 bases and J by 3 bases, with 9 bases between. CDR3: CASSVGDWDTEAFF. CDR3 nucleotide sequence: TGTGCCAGCAGCGTAGGGGACTGGGACACTGAAGCTTTCTTT. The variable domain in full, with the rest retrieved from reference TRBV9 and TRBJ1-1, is DSGVTQTPKHLITATGQRVTLRCSPRSGDLSVYWYQQSLDQGLQFLIQYYNGEERAKGNILERFSAQQFPDLHSELNLSSLELGDSALYFCASSVGDWDTEAFFGQGTRLTVV.

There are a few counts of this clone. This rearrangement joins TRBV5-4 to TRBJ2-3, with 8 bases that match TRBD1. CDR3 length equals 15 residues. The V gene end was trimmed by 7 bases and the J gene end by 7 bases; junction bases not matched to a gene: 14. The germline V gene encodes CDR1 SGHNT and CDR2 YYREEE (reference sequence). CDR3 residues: CASAMGGQGRNTQYF. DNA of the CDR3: TGTGCCAGCGCGATGGGAGGACAGGGCAGAAATACGCAGTATTTT.

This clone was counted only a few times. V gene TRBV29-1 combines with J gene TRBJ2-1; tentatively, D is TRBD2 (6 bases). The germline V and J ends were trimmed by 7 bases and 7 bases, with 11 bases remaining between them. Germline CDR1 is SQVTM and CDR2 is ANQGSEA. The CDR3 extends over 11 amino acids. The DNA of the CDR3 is TGCAGCGGGGGGGTTGGAAATGAGCAGTTCTTC. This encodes CSGGVGNEQFF.

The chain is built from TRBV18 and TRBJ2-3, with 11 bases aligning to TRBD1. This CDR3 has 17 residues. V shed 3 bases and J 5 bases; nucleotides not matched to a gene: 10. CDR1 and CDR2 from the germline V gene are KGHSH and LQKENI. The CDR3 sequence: CASSPRTGGFVQDTQYF. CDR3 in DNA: TGTGCCAGCTCACCGAGGACAGGGGGCTTCGTTCAAGATACGCAGTATTTT.

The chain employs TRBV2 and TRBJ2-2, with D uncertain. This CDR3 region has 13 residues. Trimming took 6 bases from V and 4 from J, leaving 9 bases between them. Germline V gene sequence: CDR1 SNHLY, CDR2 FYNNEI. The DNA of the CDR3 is TGTGCCAGCAGGAATACGGGCACCGGGGAGCTGTTTTTT. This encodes CASRNTGTGELFF.

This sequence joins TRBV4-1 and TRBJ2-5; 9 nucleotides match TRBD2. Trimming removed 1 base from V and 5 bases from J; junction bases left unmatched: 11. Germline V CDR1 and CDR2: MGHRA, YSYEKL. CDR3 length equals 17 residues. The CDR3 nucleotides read TGCGCCAGCAGCCAAGGTCGGGGGACTAGCCACTTGGAGACCCAGTACTTC. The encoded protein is CASSQGRGTSHLETQYF.

In DNA form, the CDR3 reads TGTGCCAGCAGTCTTCCAGGGGGCCGCGGGGCCAACGTCCTGACTTTC. This sequence encodes CASSLPGGRGANVLTF. This chain uses TRBV25-1 with TRBJ2-6, with 8 nucleotides matching TRBD1. Germline V gene lookup returns CDR1 MGHDK and CDR2 SYGVNS. Trimming cost V 5 bases and J 4 bases; bases outside gene matches: 7. The CDR3 is made up of 16 amino acids.

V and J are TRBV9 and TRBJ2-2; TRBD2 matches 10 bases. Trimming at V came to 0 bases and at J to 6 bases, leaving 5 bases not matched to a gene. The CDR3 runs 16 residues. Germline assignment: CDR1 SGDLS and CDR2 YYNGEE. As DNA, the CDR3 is TGTGCCAGCAGCGTAGATCTAGCGGGAGATCCCGGGGAGCTGTTTTTT. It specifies CASSVDLAGDPGELFF.

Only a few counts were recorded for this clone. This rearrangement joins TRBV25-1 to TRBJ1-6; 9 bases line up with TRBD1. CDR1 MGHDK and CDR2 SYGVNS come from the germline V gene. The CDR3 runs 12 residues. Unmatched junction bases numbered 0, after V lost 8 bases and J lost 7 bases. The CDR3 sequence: CASGTGNSPLHF. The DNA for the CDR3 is TGTGCCAGCGGGACAGGGAATTCACCCCTCCACTTT.

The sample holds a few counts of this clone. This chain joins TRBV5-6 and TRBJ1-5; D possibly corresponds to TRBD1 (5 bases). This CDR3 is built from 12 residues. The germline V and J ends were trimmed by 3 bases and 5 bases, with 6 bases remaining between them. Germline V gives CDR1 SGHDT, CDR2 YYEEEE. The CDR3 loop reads CASSSGDQPQHF. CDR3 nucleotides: TGTGCCAGCAGCTCGGGGGATCAGCCCCAGCATTTT.

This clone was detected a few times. The CDR3 DNA follows: TGTGCCTGGAGTGTATTGGGGCTGCTACCTGGGAATGAGCAGTTCTTC. Protein product: CAWSVLGLLPGNEQFF. This chain joins TRBV30 and TRBJ2-1; maybe TRBD1 (5 bases). In germline, CDR1 is GTSNPN, CDR2 SVGIG (reference sequence). The CDR3 consists of 16 residues. The germline V and J ends were trimmed by 0 bases and 7 bases, with 19 bases remaining between them.

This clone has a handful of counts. CDR3: CASSSGQEHTGELFF. In DNA, the CDR3 is TGTGCCAGCAGTTCCGGACAGGAGCACACCGGGGAGCTGTTTTTT. The chain carries TRBV28 and TRBJ2-2; 7 nucleotides line up with TRBD1. This CDR3 has 15 residues. The germline V gene encodes CDR1 MDHEN and CDR2 SYDVKM. V lost 4 bases, J lost 3 bases, and 5 bases stayed unmatched.

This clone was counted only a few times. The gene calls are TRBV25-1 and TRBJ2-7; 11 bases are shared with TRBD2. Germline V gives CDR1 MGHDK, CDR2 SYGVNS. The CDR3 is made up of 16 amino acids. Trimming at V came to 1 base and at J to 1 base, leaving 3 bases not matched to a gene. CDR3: CASSESRLAGSYEQYF. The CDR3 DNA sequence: TGTGCCAGCAGTGAATCTCGACTAGCGGGGTCCTACGAGCAGTACTTC.

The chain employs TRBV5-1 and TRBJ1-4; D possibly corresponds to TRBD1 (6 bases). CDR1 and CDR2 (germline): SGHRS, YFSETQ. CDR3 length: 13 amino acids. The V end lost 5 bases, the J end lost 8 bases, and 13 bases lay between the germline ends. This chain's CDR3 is CASRQGDREKLFF. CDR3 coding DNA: TGCGCCAGCAGACAGGGCGATAGGGAAAAACTGTTTTTT. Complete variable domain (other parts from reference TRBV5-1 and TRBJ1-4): KAGVTQTPRYLIKTRGQQVTLSCSPISGHRSVSWYQQTPGQGLQFLFEYFSETQRNKGNFPGRFSGRQFSNSRSEMNVSTLELGDSALYLCASRQGDREKLFFGSGTQLSVL.

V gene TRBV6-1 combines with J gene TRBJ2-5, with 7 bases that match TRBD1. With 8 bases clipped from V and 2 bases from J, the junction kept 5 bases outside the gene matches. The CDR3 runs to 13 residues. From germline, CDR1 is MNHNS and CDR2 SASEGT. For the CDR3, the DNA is TGTGCCAGCGGTCCGGGACAGCAAGAGACCCAGTACTTC. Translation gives CASGPGQQETQYF.

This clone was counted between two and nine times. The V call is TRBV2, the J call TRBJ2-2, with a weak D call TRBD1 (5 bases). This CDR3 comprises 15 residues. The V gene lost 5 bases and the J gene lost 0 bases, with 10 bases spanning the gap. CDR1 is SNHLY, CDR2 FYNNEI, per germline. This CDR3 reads CASSSDRTNTGELFF. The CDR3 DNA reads TGTGCCAGCAGTTCCGACAGAACGAACACCGGGGAGCTGTTTTTT. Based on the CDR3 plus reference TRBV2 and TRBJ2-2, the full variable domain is EPEVTQTPSHQVTQMGQEVILRCVPISNHLYFYWYRQILGQKVEFLVSFYNNEISEKSEIFDDQFSVERPDGSNFTLKIRSTKLEDSAMYFCASSSDRTNTGELFFGEGSRLTVL.

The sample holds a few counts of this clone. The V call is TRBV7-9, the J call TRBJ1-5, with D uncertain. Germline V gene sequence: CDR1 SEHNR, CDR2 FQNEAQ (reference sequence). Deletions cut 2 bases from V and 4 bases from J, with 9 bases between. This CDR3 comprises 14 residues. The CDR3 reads CASSLSTGNQPQHF. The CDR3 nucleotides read TGTGCCAGCAGCTTATCGACGGGGAATCAGCCCCAGCATTTT.

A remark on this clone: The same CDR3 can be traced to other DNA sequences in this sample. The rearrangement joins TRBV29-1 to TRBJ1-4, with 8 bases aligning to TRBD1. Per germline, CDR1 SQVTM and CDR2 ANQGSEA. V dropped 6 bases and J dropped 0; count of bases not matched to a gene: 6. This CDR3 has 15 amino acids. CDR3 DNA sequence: TGCAGCGTGAGACAGGGGCTGGCAACTAATGAAAAACTGTTTTTT. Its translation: CSVRQGLATNEKLFF. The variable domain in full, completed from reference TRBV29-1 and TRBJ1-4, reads SAVISQKPSRDICQRGTSLTIQCQVDSQVTMMFWYRQQPGQSLTLIATANQGSEATYESGFVIDKFPISRPNLTFSTLTVSNMSPEDSSIYLCSVRQGLATNEKLFFGSGTQLSVL.